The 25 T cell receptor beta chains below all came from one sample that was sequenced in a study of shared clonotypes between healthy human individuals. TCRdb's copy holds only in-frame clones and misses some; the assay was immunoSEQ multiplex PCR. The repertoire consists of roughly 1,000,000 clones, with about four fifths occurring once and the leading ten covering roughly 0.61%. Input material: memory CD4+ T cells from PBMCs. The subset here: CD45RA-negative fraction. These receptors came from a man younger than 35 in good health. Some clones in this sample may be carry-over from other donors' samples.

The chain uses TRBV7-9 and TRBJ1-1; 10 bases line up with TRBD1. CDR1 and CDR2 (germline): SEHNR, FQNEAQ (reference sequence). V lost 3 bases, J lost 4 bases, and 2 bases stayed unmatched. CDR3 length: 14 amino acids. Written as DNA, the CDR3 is TGTGCCAGCAGCTTGACAGGGGGCGTCACTGAAGCTTTCTTT. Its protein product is CASSLTGGVTEAFF.

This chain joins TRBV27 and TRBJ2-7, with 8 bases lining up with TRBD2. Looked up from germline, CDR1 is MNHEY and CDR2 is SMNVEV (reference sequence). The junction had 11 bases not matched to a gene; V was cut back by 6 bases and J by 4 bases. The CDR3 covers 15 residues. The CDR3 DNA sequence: TGTGCCAGCAGGACGATCAGCGGGAGCGGGTACGAGCAGTACTTC. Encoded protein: CASRTISGSGYEQYF.

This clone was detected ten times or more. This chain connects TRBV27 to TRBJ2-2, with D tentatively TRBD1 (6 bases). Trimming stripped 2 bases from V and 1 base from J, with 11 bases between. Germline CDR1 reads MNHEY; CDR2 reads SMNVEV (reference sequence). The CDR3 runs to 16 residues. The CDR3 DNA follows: TGTGCCAGCAGTTTAAGGGGGACCGGGAACACCGGGGAGCTGTTTTTT. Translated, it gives CASSLRGTGNTGELFF.

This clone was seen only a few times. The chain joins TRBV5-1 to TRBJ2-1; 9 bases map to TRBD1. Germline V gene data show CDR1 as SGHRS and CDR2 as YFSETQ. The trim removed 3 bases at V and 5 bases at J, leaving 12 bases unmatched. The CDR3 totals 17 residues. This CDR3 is CASSSYPDRGFNNEQFF. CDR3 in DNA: TGCGCCAGCAGCTCCTACCCCGACAGGGGGTTTAACAATGAGCAGTTCTTC.

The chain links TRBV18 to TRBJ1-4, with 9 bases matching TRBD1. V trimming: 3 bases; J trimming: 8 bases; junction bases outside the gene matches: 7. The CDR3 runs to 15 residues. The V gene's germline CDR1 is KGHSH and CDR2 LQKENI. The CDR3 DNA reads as TGTGCCAGCTCACCCTGGACAGGGGAGGAGGAAAAACTGTTTTTT. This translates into CASSPWTGEEEKLFF.

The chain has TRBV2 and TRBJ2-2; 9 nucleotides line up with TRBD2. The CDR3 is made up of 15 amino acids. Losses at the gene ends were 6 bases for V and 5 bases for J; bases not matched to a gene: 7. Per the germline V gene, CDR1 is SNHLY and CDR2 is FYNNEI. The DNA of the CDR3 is TGTGCCAGCAGAGCGGGACTAGCAGAGACCGGGGAGCTGTTTTTT. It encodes CASRAGLAETGELFF.

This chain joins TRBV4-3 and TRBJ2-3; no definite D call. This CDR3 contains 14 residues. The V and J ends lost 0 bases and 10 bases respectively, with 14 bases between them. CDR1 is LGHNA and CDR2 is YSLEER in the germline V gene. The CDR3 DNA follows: TGCGCCAGCAGCCAAGATTCTGGGGTGGCAGCGCAGTATTTT. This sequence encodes CASSQDSGVAAQYF.

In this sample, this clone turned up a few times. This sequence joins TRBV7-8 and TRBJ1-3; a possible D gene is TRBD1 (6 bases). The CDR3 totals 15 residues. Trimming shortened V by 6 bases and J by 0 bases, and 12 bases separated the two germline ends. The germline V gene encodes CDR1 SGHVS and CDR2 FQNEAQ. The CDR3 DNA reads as TGTGCCAGCAGTCATACAGGGACCTCTGGAAACACCATATATTTT. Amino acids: CASSHTGTSGNTIYF.

The DNA for the CDR3 is TGTGCCAGAAGCTTGGCGCGGGGGGGAAAACTGTTTTTT. Protein product: CARSLARGGKLFF. The V call is TRBV5-3, the J call TRBJ1-4; a weak D match, TRBD1 (5 bases). TRBV5-3 is designated an ORF whose function remains uncertain. The V end lost 0 bases, the J end lost 10 bases, and 10 bases lay between the germline ends. This CDR3 contains 13 residues.

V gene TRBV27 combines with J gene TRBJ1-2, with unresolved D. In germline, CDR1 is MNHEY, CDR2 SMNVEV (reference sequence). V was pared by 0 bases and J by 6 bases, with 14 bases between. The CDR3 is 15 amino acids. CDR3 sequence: CASSLSRFSLDGYTF. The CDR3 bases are TGTGCCAGCAGTTTATCGCGGTTCTCCCTTGATGGCTACACCTTC.

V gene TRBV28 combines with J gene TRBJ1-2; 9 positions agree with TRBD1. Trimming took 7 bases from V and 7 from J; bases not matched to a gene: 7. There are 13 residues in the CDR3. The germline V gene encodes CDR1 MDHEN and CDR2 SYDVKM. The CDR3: CASTDRGVSGYTF. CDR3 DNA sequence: TGTGCCAGCACGGACAGGGGTGTCTCTGGCTACACCTTC.

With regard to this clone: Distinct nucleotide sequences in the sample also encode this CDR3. The CDR3 sequence: CASSSGQGQETQYF. The CDR3 coding sequence is TGTGCCAGCAGCTCTGGACAGGGCCAAGAGACCCAGTACTTC. The chain employs TRBV5-4 and TRBJ2-5, with 8 bases fitting TRBD1. Germline loops: CDR1 SGHNT, CDR2 YYREEE (reference sequence). V dropped 3 bases and J dropped 1; count of bases not matched to a gene: 2. The CDR3 is 14 residues long.

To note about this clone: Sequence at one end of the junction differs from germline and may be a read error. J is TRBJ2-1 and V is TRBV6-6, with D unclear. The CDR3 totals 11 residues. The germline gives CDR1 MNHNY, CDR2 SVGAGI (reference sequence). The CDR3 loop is CATSPFNEQFF. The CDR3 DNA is TGTGCCACCAGTCCCTTTAATGAGCAGTTCTTC.

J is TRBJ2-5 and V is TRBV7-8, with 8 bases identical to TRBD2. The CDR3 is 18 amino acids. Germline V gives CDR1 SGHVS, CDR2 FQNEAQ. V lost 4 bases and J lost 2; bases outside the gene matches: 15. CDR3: CASSSLAEFYKGQETQYF. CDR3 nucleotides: TGTGCCAGCAGCTCACTAGCGGAGTTTTACAAGGGTCAAGAGACCCAGTACTTC.

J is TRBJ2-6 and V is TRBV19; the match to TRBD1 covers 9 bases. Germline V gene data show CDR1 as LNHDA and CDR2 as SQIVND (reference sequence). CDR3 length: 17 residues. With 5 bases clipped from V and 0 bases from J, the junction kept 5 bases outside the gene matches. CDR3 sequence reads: CASSLGTGPSGANVLTF. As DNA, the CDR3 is TGTGCCAGTAGTCTGGGGACAGGGCCCTCTGGGGCCAACGTCCTGACTTTC.

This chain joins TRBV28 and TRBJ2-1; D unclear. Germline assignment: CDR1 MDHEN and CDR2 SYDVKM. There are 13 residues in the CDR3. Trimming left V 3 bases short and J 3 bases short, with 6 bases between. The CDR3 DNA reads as TGTGCCAGCAGTTTCCGACGCTACAATGAGCAGTTCTTC. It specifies CASSFRRYNEQFF.

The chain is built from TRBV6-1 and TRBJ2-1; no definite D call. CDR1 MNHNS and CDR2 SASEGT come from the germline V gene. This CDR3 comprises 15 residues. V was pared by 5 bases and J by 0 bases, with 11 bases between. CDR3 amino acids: CASSLTPSSYNEQFF. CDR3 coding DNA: TGTGCCAGCAGTCTTACTCCGAGCTCCTACAATGAGCAGTTCTTC.

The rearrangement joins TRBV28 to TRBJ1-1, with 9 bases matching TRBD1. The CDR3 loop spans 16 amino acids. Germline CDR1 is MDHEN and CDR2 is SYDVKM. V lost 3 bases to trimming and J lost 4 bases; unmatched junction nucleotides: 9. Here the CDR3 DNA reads TGTGCCAGCAGTTTTGGAACAGGGGGCGAATTCACTGAAGCTTTCTTT. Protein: CASSFGTGGEFTEAFF.

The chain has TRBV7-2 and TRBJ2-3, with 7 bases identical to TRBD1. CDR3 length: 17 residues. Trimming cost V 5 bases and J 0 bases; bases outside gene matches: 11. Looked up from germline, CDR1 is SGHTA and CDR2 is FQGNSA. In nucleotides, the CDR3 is TGTGCCAGCAGCCTTAGACAGGGTCCAAATAGCACAGATACGCAGTATTTT. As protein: CASSLRQGPNSTDTQYF.

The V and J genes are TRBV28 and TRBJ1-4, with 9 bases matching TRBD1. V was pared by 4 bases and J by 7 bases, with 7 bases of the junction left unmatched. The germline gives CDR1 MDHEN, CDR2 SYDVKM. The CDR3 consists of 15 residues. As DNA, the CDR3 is TGTGCCAGCAGTTCAAACAGGGGGCAGGTTGAAAAACTGTTTTTT. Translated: CASSSNRGQVEKLFF.

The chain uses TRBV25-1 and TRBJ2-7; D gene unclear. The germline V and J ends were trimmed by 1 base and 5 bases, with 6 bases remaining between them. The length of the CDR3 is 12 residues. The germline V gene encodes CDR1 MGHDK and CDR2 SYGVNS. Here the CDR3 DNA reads TGTGCCAGCAGTGAATCGTCCCACGAGCAGTACTTC. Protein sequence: CASSESSHEQYF.

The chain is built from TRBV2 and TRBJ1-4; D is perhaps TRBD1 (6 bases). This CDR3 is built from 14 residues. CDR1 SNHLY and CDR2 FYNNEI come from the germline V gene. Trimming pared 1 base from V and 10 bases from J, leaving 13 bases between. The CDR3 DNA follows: TGTGCCAGCAGTGAAGAATTACTACAGGGAAAACTGTTTTTT. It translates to CASSEELLQGKLFF.

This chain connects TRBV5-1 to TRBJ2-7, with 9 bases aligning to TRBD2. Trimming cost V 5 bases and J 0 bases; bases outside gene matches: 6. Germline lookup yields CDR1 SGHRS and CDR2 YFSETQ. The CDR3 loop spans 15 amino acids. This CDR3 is CASRRTSESSYEQYF. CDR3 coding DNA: TGCGCCAGCAGACGGACTAGCGAGAGCTCCTACGAGCAGTACTTC. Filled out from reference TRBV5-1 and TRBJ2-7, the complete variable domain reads KAGVTQTPRYLIKTRGQQVTLSCSPISGHRSVSWYQQTPGQGLQFLFEYFSETQRNKGNFPGRFSGRQFSNSRSEMNVSTLELGDSALYLCASRRTSESSYEQYFGPGTRLTVT.

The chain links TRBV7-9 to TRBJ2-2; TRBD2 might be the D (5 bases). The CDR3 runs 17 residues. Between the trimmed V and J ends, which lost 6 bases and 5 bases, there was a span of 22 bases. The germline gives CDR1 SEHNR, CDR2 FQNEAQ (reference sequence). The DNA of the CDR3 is TGTGCCAGCAGTGCCAGGAACCCCCAACGGGGTACCGGGGAGCTGTTTTTT. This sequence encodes CASSARNPQRGTGELFF. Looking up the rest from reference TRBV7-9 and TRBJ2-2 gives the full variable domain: DTGVSQNPRHKITKRGQNVTFRCDPISEHNRLYWYRQTLGQGPEFLTYFQNEAQLEKSRLLSDRFSAERPKGSFSTLEIQRTEQGDSAMYLCASSARNPQRGTGELFFGEGSRLTVL.

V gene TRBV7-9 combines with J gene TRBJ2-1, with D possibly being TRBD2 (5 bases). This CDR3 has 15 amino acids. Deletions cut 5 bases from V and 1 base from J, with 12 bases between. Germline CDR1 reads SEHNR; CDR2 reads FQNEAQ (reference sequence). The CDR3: CASSRPGFSYNEQFF. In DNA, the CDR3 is TGTGCCAGCAGCCGACCGGGGTTTTCCTACAATGAGCAGTTCTTC.